A single sample is the source of the 24 T cell receptor beta chains below, sequenced in a study of OX40 agonist ivuxolimab in advanced cancers. Generated by immunoSEQ multiplex PCR, the TCRdb table keeps only in-frame clones and is missing some. The data hold tens of thousands of clones, with over 75% observed a single time. Sequenced material: CD4+ or CD8+ T cells sorted from blood, taken in a trial of the OX40 agonist ivuxolimab. The source is an adult with an advanced solid tumor such as melanoma, head and neck, liver or kidney cancer.

V is TRBV18 and J is TRBJ2-7; TRBD1 aligns across 10 bases. This CDR3 spans 14 amino acids. Germline trimming cut 5 bases from V and 4 bases from J; bases unmatched to any gene: 5. Germline loops: CDR1 KGHSH, CDR2 LQKENI. CDR3 sequence reads: CASSSGQGGYEQYF. The CDR3 region has the DNA TGTGCCAGCTCATCCGGACAGGGGGGGTACGAGCAGTACTTC.

V usage is TRBV18 and J usage is TRBJ1-1; unclear D gene. CDR3 length: 14 amino acids. The germline gives CDR1 KGHSH, CDR2 LQKENI. V was clipped by 5 bases and J by 0 bases, with 10 bases between them. Here the CDR3 DNA reads TGTGCCAGCTCATCGAACAGCTTGAACACTGAAGCTTTCTTT. It specifies CASSSNSLNTEAFF. Drawing the rest from reference TRBV18 and TRBJ1-1, the complete variable domain is NAGVMQNPRHLVRRRGQEARLRCSPMKGHSHVYWYRQLPEEGLKFMVYLQKENIIDESGMPKERFSAEFPKEGPSILRIQQVVRGDSAAYFCASSSNSLNTEAFFGQGTRLTVV.

V gene TRBV9 combines with J gene TRBJ2-2, with D possibly TRBD2 on 6 matching bases. The CDR3 spans 16 residues. V was pared by 4 bases and J by 2 bases, with 15 bases between. Germline V lookup: CDR1 SGDLS, CDR2 YYNGEE. The CDR3 region is CASSIQPGLNTGELFF. The CDR3 DNA reads as TGTGCCAGCAGCATACAACCGGGACTCAACACCGGGGAGCTGTTTTTT.

The chain is built from TRBV5-4 and TRBJ1-3, with D hard to call. The CDR3 loop spans 17 amino acids. Trimming took off 4 bases at V and 0 bases at J, with 17 bases between the two ends. The germline V gene has CDR1 SGHNT and CDR2 YYREEE (reference sequence). CDR3 loop: CASSPARTVSSGNTIYF. The CDR3 DNA sequence: TGTGCCAGCAGCCCCGCCCGGACGGTCAGCTCTGGAAACACCATATATTTT.

This clone has a single count. The chain couples TRBV7-3 to TRBJ2-2; weak D call: TRBD1 (7 bases). Germline CDR1 and CDR2: SGHTA and FQGTGA. The ends were cut back, 5 bases at V and 6 bases at J, with 10 bases in the middle. This CDR3 has 13 amino acids. The DNA for the CDR3 is TGTGCCAGCAGCCAGGGGGGCCCCGGGGAGCTGTTTTTT. Translated, it gives CASSQGGPGELFF. The full variable domain, completed using reference TRBV7-3 and TRBJ2-2, is GAGVSQTPSNKVTEKGKYVELRCDPISGHTALYWYRQSLGQGPEFLIYFQGTGAADDSGLPNDRFFAVRPEGSVSTLKIQRTERGDSAVYLCASSQGGPGELFFGEGSRLTVL.

The chain couples TRBV25-1 to TRBJ1-3; no clear D. The CDR3 has 15 residues. Between the trimmed V and J ends, which lost 2 bases and 3 bases, there was a span of 11 bases. Germline loops: CDR1 MGHDK, CDR2 SYGVNS. CDR3 nucleotide sequence: TGTGCCAGCAGTGAACAGGCCCAAGGTGGAAACACCATATATTTT. Protein: CASSEQAQGGNTIYF.

The rearrangement links TRBV5-4 to TRBJ1-1; TRBD1 might be the D (6 bases). The CDR3 is 14 residues long. The V and J ends lost 5 bases and 0 bases respectively, with 11 bases between them. The germline V gene has CDR1 SGHNT and CDR2 YYREEE (reference sequence). CDR3: CASRRGVMNTEAFF. CDR3 in DNA: TGTGCCAGCAGGAGGGGGGTGATGAACACTGAAGCTTTCTTT.

The chain joins TRBV4-2 to TRBJ2-2; maybe TRBD2 (5 bases). V was trimmed by 4 bases and J by 10 bases, leaving 10 bases between them. The CDR3 has 12 residues. The germline CDR1 and CDR2 sequences are LGHNA and YNFKEQ. DNA of the CDR3: TGTGCCAGCAGCCTACAGAGGGAGGAGCTGTTTTTT. This translates into CASSLQREELFF.

The rearrangement uses TRBV6-5 and TRBJ1-2; 7 bases fit TRBD1. This CDR3 has 15 amino acids. V lost 4 bases and J lost 7; bases outside the gene matches: 12. CDR1 and CDR2 (germline): MNHEY, SVGAGI. CDR3 sequence (DNA): TGTGCCAGCAGTTTGAGTTCAACAGGGGTGGTTGGCTACACCTTC. Translating gives CASSLSSTGVVGYTF.

The chain employs TRBV28 and TRBJ1-2, with 9 bases aligning to TRBD1. Germline CDR1 and CDR2: MDHEN and SYDVKM. This CDR3 has 12 amino acids. The V segment lost 5 bases and the J segment 8 bases; nucleotides outside the gene matches: 3. CDR3 protein: CASSPGQGGYTF. The CDR3 DNA follows: TGTGCCAGCAGTCCAGGACAGGGGGGCTACACCTTC.

V and J are TRBV30 and TRBJ1-5, with a tentative D call TRBD1 (6 bases). This CDR3 is 14 amino acids long. Germline V gene lookup returns CDR1 GTSNPN and CDR2 SVGIG (reference sequence). The V and J ends lost 3 bases and 4 bases respectively, with 13 bases between them. Here the CDR3 DNA reads TGTGCCTGGAGCGCGACAGGTACTAATCAGCCCCAGCATTTT. It specifies CAWSATGTNQPQHF. The variable domain in full, with the rest retrieved from reference TRBV30 and TRBJ1-5, is SQTIHQWPATLVQPVGSPLSLECTVEGTSNPNLYWYRQAAGRGLQLLFYSVGIGQISSEVPQNLSASRPQDRQFILSSKKLLLSDSGFYLCAWSATGTNQPQHFGDGTRLSIL.

The chain has TRBV30 and TRBJ2-1, with a possible D match to TRBD1 (6 bases). V was pared by 3 bases and J by 4 bases, with 16 bases between. This CDR3 has 15 amino acids. Per the germline V gene, CDR1 is GTSNPN and CDR2 is SVGIG (reference sequence). The CDR3 nucleotides are TGTGCCTGGAGCCCGGGACAACAGAGGTACAATGAGCAGTTCTTC. This gives the protein CAWSPGQQRYNEQFF.

The chain recombines TRBV10-3 with TRBJ2-1; TRBD1 matches at 11 bases. V was clipped by 0 bases and J by 8 bases; unmatched bases: 6. The length of the CDR3 is 16 residues. CDR1 is ENHRY and CDR2 is SYGVKD in the germline V gene. The CDR3 DNA sequence: TGTGCCATCAGTGAGTCCGGACAGGGGGCGCGCTATGAGCAGTTCTTC. It translates to CAISESGQGARYEQFF.

This clone was recorded only once. CDR3 sequence (DNA): TGTGCCAGTAGCCCCTCGCGGGAGGGGACAGAGACCCAGTACTTC. Translated: CASSPSREGTETQYF. The V call is TRBV19, the J call TRBJ2-5, with 9 bases aligning to TRBD2. The germline V gene has CDR1 LNHDA and CDR2 SQIVND (reference sequence). Germline trimming cut 6 bases from V and 4 bases from J; bases unmatched to any gene: 9. This CDR3 contains 15 residues.

This chain uses TRBV5-1 with TRBJ2-5; 8 nucleotides line up with TRBD2. The junction had 9 bases not matched to a gene; V was cut back by 4 bases and J by 1 base. Germline values: CDR1 SGHRS, CDR2 YFSETQ. This CDR3 has 16 residues. CDR3 sequence (DNA): TGCGCCAGCAGCCTTTCCTTCACTAGCGGCCAAGAGACCCAGTACTTC. It yields the protein CASSLSFTSGQETQYF. Based on the CDR3 plus reference TRBV5-1 and TRBJ2-5, the full variable domain is KAGVTQTPRYLIKTRGQQVTLSCSPISGHRSVSWYQQTPGQGLQFLFEYFSETQRNKGNFPGRFSGRQFSNSRSEMNVSTLELGDSALYLCASSLSFTSGQETQYFGPGTRLLVL.

The J gene is TRBJ2-1, the V gene TRBV5-6; the match to TRBD1 covers 12 bases. The CDR3 has 15 amino acids. The junction had 3 bases not matched to a gene; V was cut back by 3 bases and J by 5 bases. Germline assignment: CDR1 SGHDT and CDR2 YYEEEE. Written as DNA, the CDR3 is TGTGCCAGCAGCTGGGGACAGGGGGCCAACAATGAGCAGTTCTTC. The encoded protein is CASSWGQGANNEQFF.

This clone has just one count. The chain employs TRBV7-9 and TRBJ1-4, with a tentative D call TRBD1 (5 bases). The ends were cut back, 4 bases at V and 5 bases at J, with 11 bases in the middle. Germline values: CDR1 SEHNR, CDR2 FQNEAQ (reference sequence). The CDR3 consists of 14 residues. CDR3 in amino acids: CASSSGTQNEKLFF. CDR3 nucleotides: TGTGCCAGCAGCTCCGGGACTCAAAATGAAAAACTGTTTTTT.

The chain uses TRBV6-5 and TRBJ2-7; 11 bases line up with TRBD2. V trimming: 6 bases; J trimming: 2 bases; junction bases outside the gene matches: 6. Germline V lookup: CDR1 MNHEY, CDR2 SVGAGI. This CDR3 has 15 amino acids. The CDR3 DNA reads TGTGCCAGCAGCCTAGCGGGAGGTCGGACCTACGAGCAGTACTTC. Its protein product is CASSLAGGRTYEQYF.

The chain couples TRBV6-5 to TRBJ1-1; D uncertain. The CDR3 is 15 amino acids. V lost 2 bases and J lost 3, with 13 bases in between. Germline V gene sequence: CDR1 MNHEY, CDR2 SVGAGI. CDR3 sequence: CASSYDYGGDTEAFF. For the CDR3, the DNA is TGTGCCAGCAGTTACGACTACGGCGGGGACACTGAAGCTTTCTTT.

The V call is TRBV10-3, the J call TRBJ2-1; 7 bases fit TRBD2. The CDR3 is 14 amino acids. Germline CDR1 is ENHRY and CDR2 is SYGVKD. The V segment lost 4 bases and the J segment 0 bases; nucleotides outside the gene matches: 0. CDR3 coding DNA: TGTGCCATCAGTGGGACTAGCTCCTACAATGAGCAGTTCTTC. Residues: CAISGTSSYNEQFF.

This clone was recorded only once. The V and J genes are TRBV10-2 and TRBJ1-1; 8 nucleotides agree with TRBD1. Germline values: CDR1 WSHSY, CDR2 SAAADI. The CDR3 sequence is 15 residues long. V lost 6 bases and J lost 1; bases outside the gene matches: 7. The chain's CDR3 is CASRDDRGGNTEAFF. For the CDR3, the DNA is TGCGCCAGCAGGGATGACAGGGGAGGGAACACTGAAGCTTTCTTT.

The chain recombines TRBV7-8 with TRBJ2-7; 8 nucleotides line up with TRBD2. Trimming at V came to 5 bases and at J to 2 bases, leaving 14 bases not matched to a gene. Germline loops: CDR1 SGHVS, CDR2 FQNEAQ. The CDR3 extends over 17 amino acids. The CDR3, as DNA: TGTGCCAGCAGCCTTTCGGCGGGGATTAGCGGGACCTACGAGCAGTACTTC. It codes for CASSLSAGISGTYEQYF.

J is TRBJ1-2 and V is TRBV11-2, with TRBD1 matching 7 bases. Unmatched junction bases numbered 13, after V lost 5 bases and J lost 4 bases. CDR1 SGHAT and CDR2 FQNNGV come from the germline V gene. The CDR3 covers 16 residues. The CDR3 loop is CASSPHLRQGGYGYTF. In nucleotides, the CDR3 is TGTGCCAGCAGCCCACACCTCCGCCAGGGGGGCTATGGCTACACCTTC.

This chain uses TRBV27 with TRBJ2-2, with TRBD1 matching over 7 bases. This CDR3 region has 15 residues. The ends lost 6 bases at V and 0 bases at J; junction bases unmatched: 4. The germline CDR1 and CDR2 sequences are MNHEY and SMNVEV (reference sequence). For the CDR3, the DNA is TGTGCCAGCAGAAGGGACAGTTCGAACACCGGGGAGCTGTTTTTT. This translates into CASRRDSSNTGELFF.